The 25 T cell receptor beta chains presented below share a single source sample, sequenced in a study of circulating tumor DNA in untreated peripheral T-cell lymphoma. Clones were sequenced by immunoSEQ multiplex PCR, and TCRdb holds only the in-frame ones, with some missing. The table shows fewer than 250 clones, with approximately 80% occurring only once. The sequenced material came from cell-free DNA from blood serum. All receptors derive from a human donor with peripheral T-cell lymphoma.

CDR3 residues: CASSHRQGVMNTEAFF. DNA of the CDR3: TGCGCCAGCAGTCACCGTCAGGGGGTTATGAACACTGAAGCTTTCTTT. The V and J genes are TRBV10-2 and TRBJ1-1, with 7 bases that match TRBD1. After removal of 5 bases from V and 0 bases from J, the junction contained 9 bases not matched to a gene. There are 16 residues in the CDR3. Germline assignment: CDR1 WSHSY and CDR2 SAAADI.

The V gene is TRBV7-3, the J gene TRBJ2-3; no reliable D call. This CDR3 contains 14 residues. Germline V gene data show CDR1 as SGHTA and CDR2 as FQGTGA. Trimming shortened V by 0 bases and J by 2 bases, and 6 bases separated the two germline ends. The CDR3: CASSLTGSTDTQYF. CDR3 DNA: TGTGCCAGCAGCTTAACAGGGTCCACAGATACGCAGTATTTT.

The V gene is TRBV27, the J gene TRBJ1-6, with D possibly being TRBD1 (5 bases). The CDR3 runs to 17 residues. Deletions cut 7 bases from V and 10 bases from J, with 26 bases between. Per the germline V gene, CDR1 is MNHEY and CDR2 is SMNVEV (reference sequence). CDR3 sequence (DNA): TGTGCCAGCACCGCCGGAGGGGCTGGCAGGGTGGACTCACCCCTCCACTTT. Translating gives CASTAGGAGRVDSPLHF.

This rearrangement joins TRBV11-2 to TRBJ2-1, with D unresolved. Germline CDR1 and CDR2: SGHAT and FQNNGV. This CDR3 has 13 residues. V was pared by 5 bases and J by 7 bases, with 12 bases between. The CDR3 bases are TGTGCCAGCAGCCCAAATCTGGGGAATGAGCAGTTCTTC. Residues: CASSPNLGNEQFF.

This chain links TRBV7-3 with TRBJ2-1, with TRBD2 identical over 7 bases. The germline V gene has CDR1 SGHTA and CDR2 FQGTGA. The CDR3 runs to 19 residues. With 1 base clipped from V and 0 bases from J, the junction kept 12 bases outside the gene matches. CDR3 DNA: TGTGCCAGCAGCTTAATGTATCGAGGTAGCGGGCGCTCCTACAATGAGCAGTTCTTC. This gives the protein CASSLMYRGSGRSYNEQFF.

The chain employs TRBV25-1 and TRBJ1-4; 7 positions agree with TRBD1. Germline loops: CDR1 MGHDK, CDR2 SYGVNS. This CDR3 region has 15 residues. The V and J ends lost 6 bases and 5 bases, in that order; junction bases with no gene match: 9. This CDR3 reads CASSKGQTGNEKLFF. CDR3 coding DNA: TGTGCCAGCAGCAAGGGGCAGACAGGGAATGAAAAACTGTTTTTT.

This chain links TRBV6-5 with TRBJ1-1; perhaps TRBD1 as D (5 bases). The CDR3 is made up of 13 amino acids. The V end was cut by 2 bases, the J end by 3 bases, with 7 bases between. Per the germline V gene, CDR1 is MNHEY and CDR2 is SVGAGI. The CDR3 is CASSYGGDTEAFF. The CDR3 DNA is TGTGCCAGCAGTTACGGGGGGGACACTGAAGCTTTCTTT.

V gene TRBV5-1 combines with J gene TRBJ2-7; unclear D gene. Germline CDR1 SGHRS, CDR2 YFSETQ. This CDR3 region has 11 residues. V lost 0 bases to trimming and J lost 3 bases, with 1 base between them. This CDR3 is CASSLGYEQYF. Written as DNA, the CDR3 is TGCGCCAGCAGCTTGGGCTACGAGCAGTACTTC.

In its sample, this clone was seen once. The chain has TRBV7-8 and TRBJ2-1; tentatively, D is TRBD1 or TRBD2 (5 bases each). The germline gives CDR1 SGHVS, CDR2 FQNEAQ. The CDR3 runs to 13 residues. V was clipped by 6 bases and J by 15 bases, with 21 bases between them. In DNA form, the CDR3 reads TGTGCCAGCAGGAACCCCGGGACGAGTCCTACGTTCTTC. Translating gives CASRNPGTSPTFF.

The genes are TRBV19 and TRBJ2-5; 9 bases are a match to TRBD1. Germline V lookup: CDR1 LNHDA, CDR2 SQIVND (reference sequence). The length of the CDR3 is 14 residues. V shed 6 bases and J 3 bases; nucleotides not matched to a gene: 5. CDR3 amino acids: CASSRWDREETQYF. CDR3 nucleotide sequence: TGTGCCAGTAGCCGATGGGACAGGGAAGAGACCCAGTACTTC.

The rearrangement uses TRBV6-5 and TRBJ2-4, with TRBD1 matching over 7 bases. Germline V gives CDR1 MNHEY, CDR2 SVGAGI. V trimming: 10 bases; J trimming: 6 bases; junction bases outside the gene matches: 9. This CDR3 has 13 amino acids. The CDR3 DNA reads TGTGCCACCGAAGGACAGGCAGGAAACATTCAGTACTTC. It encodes CATEGQAGNIQYF.

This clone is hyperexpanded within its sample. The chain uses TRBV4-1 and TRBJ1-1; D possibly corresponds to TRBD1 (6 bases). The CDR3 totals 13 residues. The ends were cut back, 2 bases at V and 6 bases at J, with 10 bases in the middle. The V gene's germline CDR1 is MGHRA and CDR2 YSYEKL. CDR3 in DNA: TGCGCCAGCAGCCAAACAGGGAGCCCTGAAGCTTTCTTT. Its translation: CASSQTGSPEAFF.

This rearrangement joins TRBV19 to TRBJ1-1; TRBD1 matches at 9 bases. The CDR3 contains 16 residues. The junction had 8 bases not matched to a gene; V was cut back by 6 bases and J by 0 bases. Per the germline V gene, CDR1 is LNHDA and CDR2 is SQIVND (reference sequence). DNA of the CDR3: TGTGCCAGTAGCGACCGGGGACAGGGACTGAACACTGAAGCTTTCTTT. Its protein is CASSDRGQGLNTEAFF. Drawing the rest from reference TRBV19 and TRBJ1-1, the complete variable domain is DGGITQSPKYLFRKEGQNVTLSCEQNLNHDAMYWYRQDPGQGLRLIYYSQIVNDFQKGDIAEGYSVSREKKESFPLTVTSAQKNPTAFYLCASSDRGQGLNTEAFFGQGTRLTVV.

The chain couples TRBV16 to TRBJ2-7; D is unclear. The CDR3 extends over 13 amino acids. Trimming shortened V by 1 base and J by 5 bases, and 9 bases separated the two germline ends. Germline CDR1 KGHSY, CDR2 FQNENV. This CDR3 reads CASSQFLSDEQYF. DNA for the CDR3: TGTGCCAGCAGCCAATTTTTATCCGACGAGCAGTACTTC.

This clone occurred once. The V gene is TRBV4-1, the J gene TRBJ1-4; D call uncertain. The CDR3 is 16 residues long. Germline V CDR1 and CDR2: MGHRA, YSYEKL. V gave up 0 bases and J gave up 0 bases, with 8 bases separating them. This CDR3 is CASSQDGPATNEKLFF. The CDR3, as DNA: TGCGCCAGCAGCCAAGACGGACCAGCAACTAATGAAAAACTGTTTTTT.

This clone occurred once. CDR3 in amino acids: CASSPLALSAGELFF. The CDR3 DNA follows: TGTGCCAGCTCACCCCTAGCGTTGTCGGCCGGGGAGCTGTTTTTT. J is TRBJ2-2 and V is TRBV18, with D possibly matching TRBD2 (6 bases). CDR1 KGHSH and CDR2 LQKENI come from the germline V gene. Deletions cut 3 bases from V and 6 bases from J, with 14 bases between. CDR3 length: 15 amino acids.

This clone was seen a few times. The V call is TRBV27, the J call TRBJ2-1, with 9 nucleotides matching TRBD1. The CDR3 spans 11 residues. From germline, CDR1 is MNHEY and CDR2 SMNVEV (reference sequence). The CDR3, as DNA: TGTGGGACAGGGGTCTACAATGAGCAGTTCTTC. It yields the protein CGTGVYNEQFF.

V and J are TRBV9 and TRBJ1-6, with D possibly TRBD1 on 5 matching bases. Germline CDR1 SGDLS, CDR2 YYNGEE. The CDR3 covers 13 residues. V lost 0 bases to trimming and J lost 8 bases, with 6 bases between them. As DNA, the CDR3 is TGTGCCAGCAGCGTAGTGGGGGATTCACCCCTCCACTTT. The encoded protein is CASSVVGDSPLHF.

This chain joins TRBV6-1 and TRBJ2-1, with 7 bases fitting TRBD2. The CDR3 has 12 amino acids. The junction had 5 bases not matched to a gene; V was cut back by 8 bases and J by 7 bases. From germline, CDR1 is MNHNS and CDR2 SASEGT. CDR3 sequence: CASGTGGNEQFF. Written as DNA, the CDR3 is TGTGCCAGCGGCACGGGAGGTAATGAGCAGTTCTTC.

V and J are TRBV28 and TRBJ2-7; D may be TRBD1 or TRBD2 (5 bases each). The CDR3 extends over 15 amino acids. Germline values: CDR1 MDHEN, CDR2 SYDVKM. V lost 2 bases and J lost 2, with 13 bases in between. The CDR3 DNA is TGTGCCAGCAGTTTACAGGGTGGAGGCGCCTACGAGCAGTACTTC. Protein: CASSLQGGGAYEQYF.

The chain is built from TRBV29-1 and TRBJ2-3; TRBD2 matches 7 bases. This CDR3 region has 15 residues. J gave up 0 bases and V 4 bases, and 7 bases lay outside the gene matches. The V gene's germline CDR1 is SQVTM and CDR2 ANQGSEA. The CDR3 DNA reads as TGCAGCGTTGTCTGGGCGGGAGTAAGCACAGATACGCAGTATTTT. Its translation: CSVVWAGVSTDTQYF.

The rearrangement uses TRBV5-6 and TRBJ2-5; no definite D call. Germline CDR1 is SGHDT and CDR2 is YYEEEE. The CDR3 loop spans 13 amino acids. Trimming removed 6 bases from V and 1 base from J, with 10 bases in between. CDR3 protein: CASNVGSQETQYF. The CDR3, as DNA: TGTGCCAGCAACGTCGGGTCCCAAGAGACCCAGTACTTC.

The DNA of the CDR3 is TGCAGCGTTGTCGTGGGAGGGCCCCCGCAGTACTTC. Residues: CSVVVGGPPQYF. This chain links TRBV29-1 with TRBJ2-7, with 7 nucleotides matching TRBD2. This CDR3 has 12 amino acids. V shed 4 bases, J shed 9 bases, and the junction held 9 bases outside the gene matches. Germline V gives CDR1 SQVTM, CDR2 ANQGSEA.

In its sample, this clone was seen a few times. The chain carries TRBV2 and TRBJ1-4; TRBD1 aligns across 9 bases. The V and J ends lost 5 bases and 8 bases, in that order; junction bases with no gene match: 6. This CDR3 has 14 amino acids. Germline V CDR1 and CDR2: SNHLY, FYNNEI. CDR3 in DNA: TGTGCCAGCAGTCGGACAGGGGCAGGAGAAAAACTGTTTTTT. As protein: CASSRTGAGEKLFF.

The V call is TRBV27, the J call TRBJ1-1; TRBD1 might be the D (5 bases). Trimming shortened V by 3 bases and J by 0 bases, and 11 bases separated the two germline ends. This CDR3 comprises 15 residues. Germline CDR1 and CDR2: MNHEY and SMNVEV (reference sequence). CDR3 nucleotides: TGTGCCAGCAGTTTTGGCAGGGCAGTGAACACTGAAGCTTTCTTT. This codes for CASSFGRAVNTEAFF.